These 24 T cell receptor beta chains originate from one sample sequenced in a study of vaccination and CD4 T cells after COVID-19. Sequenced with the Oncomine TCR Beta short-read assay was DNA taken from cultured CD4+ T cells. Each CDR3 protein is one row after TCRdb ran MiXCR on the PCR reads. The data contain about 20,000 distinct CDR3 sequences, 43% of them singletons. These receptors are not linked to any known antigen. The treatment here: roughly 11-day PBMC culture with coronavirus spike peptide pools or control peptides (ViraFEST assay). The source material was CD4+ T cells from blood, cultured in vitro, sampled after SARS-CoV-2 vaccination. The receptors were sampled from a human donor who had recovered from COVID-19.

The chain joins TRBV7-9 to TRBJ2-2; TRBD2 matches at 12 bases. The CDR3 has 16 residues. Germline V gene sequence: CDR1 SEHNR, CDR2 FQNEAQ (reference sequence). The trim removed 2 bases at V and 9 bases at J, leaving 7 bases unmatched. The CDR3 bases are TGTGCCAGCAGCTTACCGGGACTAGCGGGCGTCTGGGAGCTGTTTTTT. Translating gives CASSLPGLAGVWELFF.

The CDR3 bases are TGTGCCAGCACAGGCGAAACCATGAACACTGAAGCTTTCTTT. Translating it yields CASTGETMNTEAFF. The chain carries TRBV28 and TRBJ1-1; D ambiguous. Trimming pared 7 bases from V and 0 bases from J, leaving 12 bases between. The CDR3 runs to 14 residues. Germline V CDR1 and CDR2: MDHEN, SYDVKM. The complete variable domain, with remaining parts taken from reference TRBV28 and TRBJ1-1, reads DVKVTQSSRYLVKRTGEKVFLECVQDMDHENMFWYRQDPGLGLRLIYFSYDVKMKEKGDIPEGYSVSREKKERFSLILESASTNQTSMYLCASTGETMNTEAFFGQGTRLTVV.

Worth noting for this clonotype: The CDR3 does not end in the conserved phenylalanine or tryptophan, so this is likely a read error. The DNA is omitted, as the CDR3 cannot be located on it reliably, and the CDR3 follows TCRdb's listing. This chain links TRBV7-2 with TRBJ2-7; TRBD1 reflects the table's D call only, with no check against the DNA. The CDR3 adds up to 12 amino acids, both ends counted. Per germline, CDR1 SGHTA and CDR2 FQGNSA. The CDR3 sequence: CASSLGPGSPYL.

The chain recombines TRBV7-9 with TRBJ2-1, with TRBD2 identical over 8 bases. Germline CDR1 reads SEHNR; CDR2 reads FQNEAQ (reference sequence). There are 22 residues in the CDR3. V was clipped by 1 base and J by 0 bases; unmatched bases: 20. The CDR3 reads CASSLGHKGFSAGVVSYNEQFF. The CDR3 bases are TGTGCCAGCAGCTTAGGTCATAAGGGTTTCTCAGCGGGAGTAGTCTCCTACAATGAGCAGTTCTTC.

This clonotype was recorded a few times. The rearrangement links TRBV28 to TRBJ2-7; weak D call: TRBD1 (6 bases). The CDR3 is made up of 16 amino acids. The V gene's germline CDR1 is MDHEN and CDR2 SYDVKM. Deletions cut 4 bases from V and 3 bases from J, with 19 bases between. The CDR3 DNA reads TGTGCCAGCAGTTCGCCCTCCCAACAGGGCTTCTACGAGCAGTACTTC. Translated, it gives CASSSPSQQGFYEQYF.

V is TRBV6-1 and J is TRBJ1-1, with D perhaps matching TRBD1 (5 bases). CDR1 and CDR2 from the germline V gene are MNHNS and SASEGT. V gave up 5 bases and J gave up 3 bases, with 10 bases separating them. This CDR3 region has 13 residues. In DNA, the CDR3 is TGTGCCAGCAGTCCAGGGAAGGACACTGAAGCTTTCTTT. This translates into CASSPGKDTEAFF.

The chain uses TRBV18 and TRBJ1-6; D ambiguous. V was clipped by 2 bases and J by 3 bases, with 14 bases between them. The CDR3 contains 17 residues. CDR1 is KGHSH, CDR2 LQKENI, per germline. The CDR3 loop is CASSPKSPQDYNSPLHF. The DNA of the CDR3 is TGTGCCAGCTCACCAAAGTCACCACAAGACTATAATTCACCCCTCCACTTT.

This clonotype was found a few times. V and J are TRBV20-1 and TRBJ2-7, with TRBD2 matching over 12 bases. V was clipped by 1 base and J by 4 bases; unmatched bases: 2. CDR3 length: 14 amino acids. Germline V gives CDR1 DFQATT, CDR2 SNEGSKA (reference sequence). CDR3 DNA sequence: TGCAGTGCTAGAGGGACTAGCGGGATATACGAGCAGTACTTC. Encoded protein: CSARGTSGIYEQYF.

This sequence joins TRBV20-1 and TRBJ1-3; possible D gene TRBD1, 5 bases. The germline V gene has CDR1 DFQATT and CDR2 SNEGSKA (reference sequence). The CDR3 totals 12 residues. Trimming removed 0 bases from V and 8 bases from J, with 8 bases in between. The CDR3 DNA reads TGCAGTGCTAGAGATCAGGGACACACCATATATTTT. It yields the protein CSARDQGHTIYF.

The sample holds a few counts of this clonotype. This chain links TRBV6-5 with TRBJ2-5; D is uncertain. The CDR3 contains 13 residues. Per germline, CDR1 MNHEY and CDR2 SVGAGI. V lost 2 bases and J lost 4, with 8 bases in between. CDR3 sequence reads: CASSYRLGETQYF. The DNA of the CDR3 is TGTGCCAGCAGTTACCGGCTGGGAGAGACCCAGTACTTC.

This clonotype occurred a few times. The V and J genes are TRBV6-1 and TRBJ1-5; D unresolved. The CDR3 has 15 amino acids. Trimming took off 0 bases at V and 9 bases at J, with 15 bases between the two ends. Germline values: CDR1 MNHNS, CDR2 SASEGT. In nucleotides, the CDR3 is TGTGCCAGCAGTGAAGCGCTAGCAGATCGGTCGCCCCAGCATTTT. Translation: CASSEALADRSPQHF.

In its sample, this clonotype was seen a few times. V usage is TRBV20-1 and J usage is TRBJ1-6, with TRBD1 identical over 8 bases. Per the germline V gene, CDR1 is DFQATT and CDR2 is SNEGSKA (reference sequence). The junction had 10 bases not matched to a gene; V was cut back by 7 bases and J by 8 bases. CDR3 length equals 14 residues. CDR3 DNA: TGCAGTGTCCGGAGGGCAGGGGGCGATTCACCCCTCCACTTT. Its translation: CSVRRAGGDSPLHF.

By share, this clonotype ranks as medium-sized. The rearrangement links TRBV5-4 to TRBJ2-5, with 8 bases lining up with TRBD1. The CDR3 runs to 14 residues. Trimming at V came to 3 bases and at J to 4 bases, leaving 5 bases not matched to a gene. From germline, CDR1 is SGHNT and CDR2 YYREEE (reference sequence). The CDR3 nucleotides read TGTGCCAGCAGCTACAGGGGGAAGTCAGAGACCCAGTACTTC. This gives the protein CASSYRGKSETQYF. Full variable domain (missing parts from reference TRBV5-4 and TRBJ2-5): ETGVTQSPTHLIKTRGQQVTLRCSSQSGHNTVSWYQQALGQGPQFIFQYYREEENGRGNFPPRFSGLQFPNYSSELNVNALELDDSALYLCASSYRGKSETQYFGPGTRLLVL.

This chain uses TRBV20-1 with TRBJ2-2, with a weak D call TRBD2 (6 bases). The CDR3 is 16 amino acids. CDR1 is DFQATT and CDR2 is SNEGSKA in the germline V gene (reference sequence). With 5 bases removed from V and 3 bases from J, the gap between germline ends came to 19 bases. The DNA of the CDR3 is TGCAGTGCTCCCCAAGTAGGCAGGAGGGACACCGGGGAGCTGTTTTTT. Amino acids: CSAPQVGRRDTGELFF.

The chain recombines TRBV19 with TRBJ1-1; possibly TRBD1 for D (5 bases). Between the trimmed V and J ends, which lost 7 bases and 1 base, there was a span of 10 bases. CDR1 is LNHDA, CDR2 SQIVND, per germline (reference sequence). This CDR3 contains 13 residues. The CDR3 reads CASTSGRNTEAFF. CDR3 bases: TGTGCCAGTACCTCGGGACGGAACACTGAAGCTTTCTTT.

This clonotype has just a few counts. This sequence joins TRBV6-1 and TRBJ1-2, with 9 bases that match TRBD1. Trimming at V came to 0 bases and at J to 4 bases, leaving 9 bases not matched to a gene. The CDR3 is 17 residues long. Looked up from germline, CDR1 is MNHNS and CDR2 is SASEGT. The CDR3 is CASSEALGTGYRYGYTF. The CDR3 bases are TGTGCCAGCAGTGAAGCGCTCGGGACAGGGTACCGCTATGGCTACACCTTC.

The J gene is TRBJ2-1, the V gene TRBV7-6; 7 nucleotides match TRBD1. The CDR3 is 16 residues long. Germline lookup yields CDR1 SGHVS and CDR2 FNYEAQ. V gave up 0 bases and J gave up 4 bases; unmatched junction bases: 6. CDR3 DNA sequence: TGTGCCAGCAGCTTAGCTCACGGACAGGCTTACAATGAGCAGTTCTTC. Protein: CASSLAHGQAYNEQFF.

The chain uses TRBV7-8 and TRBJ1-3, with D possibly TRBD1 on 5 matching bases. The CDR3 runs 16 residues. V shed 5 bases and J shed 0 bases, with 14 bases lying between them. Looked up from germline, CDR1 is SGHVS and CDR2 is FQNEAQ. The CDR3 DNA reads TGTGCCAGCAGCGCCAACCTACAGGCCTCTGGAAACACCATATATTTT. This encodes CASSANLQASGNTIYF.

The chain joins TRBV20-1 to TRBJ2-7; TRBD2 might be the D (6 bases). CDR1 is DFQATT, CDR2 SNEGSKA, per germline (reference sequence). V shed 4 bases and J shed 0 bases, with 25 bases lying between them. The CDR3 totals 18 residues. In DNA form, the CDR3 reads TGCAGTGCTAAAACCCTCCTCTTGAGCGGGTCCACCTCCTACGAGCAGTACTTC. Its translation: CSAKTLLLSGSTSYEQYF.

The sample holds one count of this clonotype. CDR3 residues: CASSPGLARNYEQYF. The CDR3, as DNA: TGTGCCAGCAGTCCGGGACTAGCGAGAAACTACGAGCAGTACTTC. V and J are TRBV6-2 or TRBV6-3 and TRBJ2-7; TRBD2 aligns across 10 bases. Trimming took 5 bases from V and 3 from J; bases not matched to a gene: 7. Germline CDR1 is MNHEY and CDR2 is SVGEGT. This CDR3 comprises 15 residues.

This clonotype was seen a handful of times. The CDR3 DNA follows: TGTGCCAGCAGCCCCCCGGGGGGCCATGGGCCCCTCCACTTT. Residues: CASSPPGGHGPLHF. V gene TRBV7-9 combines with J gene TRBJ1-6, with D possibly TRBD1 on 6 matching bases. The CDR3 totals 14 residues. Germline V gene sequence: CDR1 SEHNR, CDR2 FQNEAQ (reference sequence). The germline V and J ends were trimmed by 5 bases and 13 bases, with 18 bases remaining between them.

This clonotype was detected a few times. This sequence joins TRBV6-1 and TRBJ2-5, with D perhaps TRBD2 (5 bases). CDR3 length equals 13 residues. Germline CDR1 and CDR2: MNHNS and SASEGT. The V end lost 8 bases, the J end lost 5 bases, and 15 bases lay between the germline ends. The DNA for the CDR3 is TGTGCCAGCGGTCGGAGGATTTCGGAGACCCAGTACTTC. Protein: CASGRRISETQYF.

The gene calls are TRBV7-2 and TRBJ2-7; no reliable D call. V lost 1 base, J lost 7 bases, and 11 bases lay in between. This CDR3 spans 13 amino acids. The germline CDR1 and CDR2 sequences are SGHTA and FQGNSA. The CDR3 region is CASSLGPPEEQYF. The CDR3 region has the DNA TGTGCCAGCAGCTTAGGTCCCCCGGAAGAGCAGTACTTC.

This clonotype occurred a few times. The V and J genes are TRBV20-1 and TRBJ2-3, with unresolved D. CDR1 and CDR2 from the germline V gene are DFQATT and SNEGSKA (reference sequence). The V end lost 3 bases, the J end lost 1 base, and 17 bases lay between the germline ends. The CDR3 is 16 amino acids. The CDR3, as DNA: TGCAGTGCTAGCCCCTCGGGTTCGACCGGCACAGATACGCAGTATTTT. Protein sequence: CSASPSGSTGTDTQYF.